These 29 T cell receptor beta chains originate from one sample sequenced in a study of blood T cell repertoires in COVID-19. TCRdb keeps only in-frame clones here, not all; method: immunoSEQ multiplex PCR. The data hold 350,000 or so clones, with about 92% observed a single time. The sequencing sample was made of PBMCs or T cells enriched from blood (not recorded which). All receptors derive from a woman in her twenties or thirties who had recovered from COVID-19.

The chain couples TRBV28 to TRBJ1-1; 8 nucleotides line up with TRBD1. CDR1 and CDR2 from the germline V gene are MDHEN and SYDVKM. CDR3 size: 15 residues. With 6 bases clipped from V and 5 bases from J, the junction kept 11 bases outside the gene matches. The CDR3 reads CASSAPQTGETEAFF. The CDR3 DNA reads TGTGCCAGCAGCGCCCCTCAGACAGGGGAAACTGAAGCTTTCTTT.

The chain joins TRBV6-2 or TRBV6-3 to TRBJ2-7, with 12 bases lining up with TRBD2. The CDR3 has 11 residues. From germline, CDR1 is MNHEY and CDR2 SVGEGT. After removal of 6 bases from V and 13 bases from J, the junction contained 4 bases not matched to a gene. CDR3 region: CASSQTSGRYF. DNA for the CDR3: TGTGCCAGCAGCCAGACTAGCGGGAGATACTTC.

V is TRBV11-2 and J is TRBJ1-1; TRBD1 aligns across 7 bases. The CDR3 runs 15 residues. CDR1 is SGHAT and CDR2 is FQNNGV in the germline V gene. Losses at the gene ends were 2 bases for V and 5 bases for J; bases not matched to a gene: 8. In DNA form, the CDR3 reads TGTGCCAGCAGCTTAATGGCAGGGGGGCTTACTGAAGCTTTCTTT. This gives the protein CASSLMAGGLTEAFF. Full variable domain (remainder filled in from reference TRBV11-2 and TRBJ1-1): EAGVAQSPRYKIIEKRQSVAFWCNPISGHATLYWYQQILGQGPKLLIQFQNNGVVDDSQLPKDRFSAERLKGVDSTLKIQPAKLEDSAVYLCASSLMAGGLTEAFFGQGTRLTVV.

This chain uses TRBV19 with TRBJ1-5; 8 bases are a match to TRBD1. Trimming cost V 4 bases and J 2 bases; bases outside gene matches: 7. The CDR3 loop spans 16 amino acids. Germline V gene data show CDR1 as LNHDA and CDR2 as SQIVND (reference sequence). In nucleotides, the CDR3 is TGTGCCAGTAGTAAAATCCAGGGGGCTGGCAATCAGCCCCAGCATTTT. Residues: CASSKIQGAGNQPQHF.

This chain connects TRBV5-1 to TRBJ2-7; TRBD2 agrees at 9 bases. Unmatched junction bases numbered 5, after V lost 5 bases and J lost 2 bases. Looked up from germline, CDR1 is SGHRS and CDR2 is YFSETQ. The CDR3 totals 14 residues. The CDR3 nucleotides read TGCGCCAGCAGATCTAGCGGGGCAACCTACGAGCAGTACTTC. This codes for CASRSSGATYEQYF.

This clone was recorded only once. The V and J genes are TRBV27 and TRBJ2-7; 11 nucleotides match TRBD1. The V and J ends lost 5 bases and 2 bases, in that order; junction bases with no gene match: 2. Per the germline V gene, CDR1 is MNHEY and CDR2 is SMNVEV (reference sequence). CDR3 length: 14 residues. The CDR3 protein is CASSVGQGAYEQYF. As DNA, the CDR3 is TGTGCCAGCAGTGTGGGACAGGGGGCCTACGAGCAGTACTTC.

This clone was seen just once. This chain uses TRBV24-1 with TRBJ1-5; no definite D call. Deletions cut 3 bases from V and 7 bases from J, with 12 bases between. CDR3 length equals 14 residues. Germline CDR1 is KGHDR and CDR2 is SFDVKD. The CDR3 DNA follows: TGTGCCACCAGTGATGCCTCCGGGAGACAGCCCCAGCATTTT. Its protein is CATSDASGRQPQHF.

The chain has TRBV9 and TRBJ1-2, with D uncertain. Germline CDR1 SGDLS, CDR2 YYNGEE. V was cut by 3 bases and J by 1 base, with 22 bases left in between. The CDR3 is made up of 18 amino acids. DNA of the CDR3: TGTGCCAGCAGCGACGGCCCGGGGATAGCCCCAAATAACTATGGCTACACCTTC. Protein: CASSDGPGIAPNNYGYTF.

The CDR3 region has the DNA TGTGCCAGCTTTAGCGGGGGGGCCGTCGGGGAGCTGTTTTTT. Protein sequence: CASFSGGAVGELFF. The J gene is TRBJ2-2, the V gene TRBV6-5; 11 bases are a match to TRBD2. Germline V gene sequence: CDR1 MNHEY, CDR2 SVGAGI. Trimming cost V 8 bases and J 7 bases; bases outside gene matches: 6. CDR3 length: 14 amino acids.

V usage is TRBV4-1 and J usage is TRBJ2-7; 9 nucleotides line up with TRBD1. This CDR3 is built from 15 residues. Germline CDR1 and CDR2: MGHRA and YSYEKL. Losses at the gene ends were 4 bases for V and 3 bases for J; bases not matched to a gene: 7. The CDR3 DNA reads TGCGCCAGCAGCCTCGACGGGACAGGGAGCTACGAGCAGTACTTC. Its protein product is CASSLDGTGSYEQYF.

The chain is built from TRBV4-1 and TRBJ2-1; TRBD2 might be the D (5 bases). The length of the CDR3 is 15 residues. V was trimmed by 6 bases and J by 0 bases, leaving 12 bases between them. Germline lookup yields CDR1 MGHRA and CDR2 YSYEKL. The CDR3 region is CASRKADSSYNEQFF. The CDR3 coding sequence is TGCGCCAGCAGAAAAGCGGATAGCTCCTACAATGAGCAGTTCTTC.

CDR3 protein: CASSTPGSGGDEKLFF. CDR3 in DNA: TGTGCCAGTAGTACACCGGGTAGCGGAGGTGATGAAAAACTGTTTTTT. The rearrangement joins TRBV19 to TRBJ1-4; D ambiguous. The germline gives CDR1 LNHDA, CDR2 SQIVND (reference sequence). Trimming took off 4 bases at V and 6 bases at J, with 18 bases between the two ends. This CDR3 region has 16 residues.

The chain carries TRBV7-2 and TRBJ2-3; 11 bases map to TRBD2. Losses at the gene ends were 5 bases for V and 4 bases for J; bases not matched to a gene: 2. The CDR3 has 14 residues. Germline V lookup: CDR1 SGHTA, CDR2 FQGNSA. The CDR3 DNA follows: TGTGCCAGCAGCACTAGCGGGGGCTCAGATACGCAGTATTTT. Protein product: CASSTSGGSDTQYF.

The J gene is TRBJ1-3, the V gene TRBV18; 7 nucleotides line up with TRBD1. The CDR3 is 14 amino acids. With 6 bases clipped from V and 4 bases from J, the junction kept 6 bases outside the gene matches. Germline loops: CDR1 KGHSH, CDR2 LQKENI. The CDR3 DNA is TGTGCCAGCTCTCTCGACAGGGACGGAAACACCATATATTTT. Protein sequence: CASSLDRDGNTIYF.

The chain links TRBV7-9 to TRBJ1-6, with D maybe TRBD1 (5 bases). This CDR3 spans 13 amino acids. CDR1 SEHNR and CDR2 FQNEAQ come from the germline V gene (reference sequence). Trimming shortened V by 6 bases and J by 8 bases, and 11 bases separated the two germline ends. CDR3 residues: CASRIGGDSPLHF. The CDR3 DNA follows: TGTGCCAGCAGGATCGGGGGTGATTCACCCCTCCACTTT.

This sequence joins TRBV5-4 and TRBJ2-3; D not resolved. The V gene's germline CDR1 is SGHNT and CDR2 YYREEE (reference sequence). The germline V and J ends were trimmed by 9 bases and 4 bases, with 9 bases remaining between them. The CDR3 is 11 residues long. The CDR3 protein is CATSVSDTQYF. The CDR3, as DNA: TGTGCCACTTCAGTATCAGATACGCAGTATTTT.

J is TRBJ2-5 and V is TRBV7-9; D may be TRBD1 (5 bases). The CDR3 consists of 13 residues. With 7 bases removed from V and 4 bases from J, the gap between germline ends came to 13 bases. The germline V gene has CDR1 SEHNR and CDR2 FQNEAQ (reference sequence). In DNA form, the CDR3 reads TGTGCCAGCACCCCCCCGCAGGGAGAGACCCAGTACTTC. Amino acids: CASTPPQGETQYF.

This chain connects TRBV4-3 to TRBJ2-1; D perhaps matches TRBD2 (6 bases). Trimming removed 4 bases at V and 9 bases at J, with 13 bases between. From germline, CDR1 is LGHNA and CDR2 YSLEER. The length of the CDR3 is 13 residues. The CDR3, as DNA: TGCGCCAGCAGCCCGAGGACCGGGGGTGAGCAGTTCTTC. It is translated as CASSPRTGGEQFF.

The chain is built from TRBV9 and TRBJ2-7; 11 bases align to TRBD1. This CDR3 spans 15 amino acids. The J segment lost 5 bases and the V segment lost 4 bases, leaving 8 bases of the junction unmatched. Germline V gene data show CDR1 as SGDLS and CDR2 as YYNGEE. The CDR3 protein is CASSPPGTGGNEQYF. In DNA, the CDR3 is TGTGCCAGCAGCCCCCCCGGGACAGGGGGAAACGAGCAGTACTTC.

CDR3 coding DNA: TGTGCCAGCAGCCAAGATCGGGCTAGCGGGGACAACACCGGGGAGCTGTTTTTT. It translates to CASSQDRASGDNTGELFF. The gene calls are TRBV3-1 (or the pseudogene TRBV3-2) and TRBJ2-2; 9 bases align to TRBD2. Germline values: CDR1 LGHDT, CDR2 YNNKEL (reference sequence). The CDR3 extends over 18 amino acids. The ends lost 0 bases at V and 2 bases at J; junction bases unmatched: 7.

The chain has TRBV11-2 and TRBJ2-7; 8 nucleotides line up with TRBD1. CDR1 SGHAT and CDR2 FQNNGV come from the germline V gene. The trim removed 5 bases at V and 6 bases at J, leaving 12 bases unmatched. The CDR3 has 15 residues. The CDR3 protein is CASSPPQGVRREQYF. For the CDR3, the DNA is TGTGCCAGCAGCCCACCACAGGGGGTTAGACGCGAGCAGTACTTC. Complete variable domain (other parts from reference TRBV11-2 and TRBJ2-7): EAGVAQSPRYKIIEKRQSVAFWCNPISGHATLYWYQQILGQGPKLLIQFQNNGVVDDSQLPKDRFSAERLKGVDSTLKIQPAKLEDSAVYLCASSPPQGVRREQYFGPGTRLTVT.

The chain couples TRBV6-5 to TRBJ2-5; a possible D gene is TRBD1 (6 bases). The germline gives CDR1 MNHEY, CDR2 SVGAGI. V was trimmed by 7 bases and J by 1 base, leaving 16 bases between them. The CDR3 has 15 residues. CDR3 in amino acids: CASTEPGHPQETQYF. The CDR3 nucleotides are TGTGCCAGCACCGAGCCGGGACACCCCCAAGAGACCCAGTACTTC.

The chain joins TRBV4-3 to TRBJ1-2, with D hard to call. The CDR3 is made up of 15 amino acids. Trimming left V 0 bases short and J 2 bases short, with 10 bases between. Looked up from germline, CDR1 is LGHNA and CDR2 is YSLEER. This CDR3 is CASSQDFTGNYGYTF. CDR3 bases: TGCGCCAGCAGCCAAGATTTTACGGGGAACTATGGCTACACCTTC.

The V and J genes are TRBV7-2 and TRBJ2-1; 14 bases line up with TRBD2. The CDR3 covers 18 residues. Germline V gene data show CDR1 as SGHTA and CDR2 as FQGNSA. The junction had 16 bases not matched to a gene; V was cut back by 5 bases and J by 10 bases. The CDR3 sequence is CASSLGTSGSISSEEQFF. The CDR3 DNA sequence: TGTGCCAGCAGCCTCGGGACTAGCGGGAGTATTTCGTCCGAGGAGCAGTTCTTC.

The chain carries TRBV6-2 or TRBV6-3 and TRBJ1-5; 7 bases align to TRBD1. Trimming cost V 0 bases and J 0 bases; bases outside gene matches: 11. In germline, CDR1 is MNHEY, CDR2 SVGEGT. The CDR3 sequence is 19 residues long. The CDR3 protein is CASSYSRRTGTDSNQPQHF. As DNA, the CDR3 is TGTGCCAGCAGTTACTCGCGTAGGACCGGGACAGATAGCAATCAGCCCCAGCATTTT.

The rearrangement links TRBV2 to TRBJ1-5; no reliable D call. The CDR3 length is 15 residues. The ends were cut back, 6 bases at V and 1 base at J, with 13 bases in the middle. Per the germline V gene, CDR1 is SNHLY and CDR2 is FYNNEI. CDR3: CASRDRFTSNQPQHF. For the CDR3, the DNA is TGTGCCAGCAGAGATCGGTTTACGAGCAATCAGCCCCAGCATTTT.

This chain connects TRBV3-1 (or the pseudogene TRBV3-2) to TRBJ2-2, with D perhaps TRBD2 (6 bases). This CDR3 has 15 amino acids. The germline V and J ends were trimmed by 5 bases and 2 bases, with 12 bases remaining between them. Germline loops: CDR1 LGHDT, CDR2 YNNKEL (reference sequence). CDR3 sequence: CASSSRDFNTGELFF. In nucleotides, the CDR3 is TGTGCCAGCAGCTCCCGGGACTTCAACACCGGGGAGCTGTTTTTT.

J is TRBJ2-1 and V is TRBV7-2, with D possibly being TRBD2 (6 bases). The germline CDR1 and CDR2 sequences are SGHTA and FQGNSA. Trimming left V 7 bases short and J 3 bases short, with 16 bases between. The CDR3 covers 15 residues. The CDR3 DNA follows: TGTGCCAGCACCGCTGAAGCGGGCGGCTACAATGAGCAGTTCTTC. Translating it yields CASTAEAGGYNEQFF.

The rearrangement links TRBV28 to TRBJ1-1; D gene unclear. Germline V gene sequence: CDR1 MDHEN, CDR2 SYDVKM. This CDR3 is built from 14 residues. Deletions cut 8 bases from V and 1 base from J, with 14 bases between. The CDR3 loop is CASCRLIGNTEAFF. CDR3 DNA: TGTGCCAGCTGCAGACTGATCGGGAACACTGAAGCTTTCTTT.